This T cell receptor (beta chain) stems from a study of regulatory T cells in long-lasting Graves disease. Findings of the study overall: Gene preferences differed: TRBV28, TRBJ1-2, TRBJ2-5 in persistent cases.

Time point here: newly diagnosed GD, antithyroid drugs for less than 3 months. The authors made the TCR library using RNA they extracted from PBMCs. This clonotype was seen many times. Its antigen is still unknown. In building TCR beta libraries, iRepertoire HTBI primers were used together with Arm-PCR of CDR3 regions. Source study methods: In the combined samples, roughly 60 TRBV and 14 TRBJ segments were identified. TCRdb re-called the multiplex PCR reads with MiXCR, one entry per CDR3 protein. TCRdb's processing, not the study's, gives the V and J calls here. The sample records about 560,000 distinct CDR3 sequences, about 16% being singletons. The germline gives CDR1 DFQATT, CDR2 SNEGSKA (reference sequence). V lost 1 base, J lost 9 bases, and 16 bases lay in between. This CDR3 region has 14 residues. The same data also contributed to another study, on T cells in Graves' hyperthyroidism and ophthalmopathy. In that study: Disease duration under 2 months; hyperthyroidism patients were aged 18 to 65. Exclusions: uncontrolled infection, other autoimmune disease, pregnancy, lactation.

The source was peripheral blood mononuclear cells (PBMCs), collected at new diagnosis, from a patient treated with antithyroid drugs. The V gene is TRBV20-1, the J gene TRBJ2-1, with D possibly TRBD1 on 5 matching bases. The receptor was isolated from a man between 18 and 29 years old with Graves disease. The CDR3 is CSARAGSIRGEQFF. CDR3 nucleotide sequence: TGCAGTGCTAGAGCGGGCAGTATAAGGGGTGAGCAGTTCTTC.